This passage covers 9 T cell receptor beta chains from one sample sequenced in a study of cytomegalovirus exposure and HLA in healthy donors. Vbeta (60) and Jbeta (13) primers were used in the PCR. The assay was immunoSEQ multiplex PCR, and TCRdb's table has in-frame clones only and misses some. The data hold 110,000 or so clones, with around three quarters observed a single time. The sequencing input was PBMCs. The receptors stem from a man between 18 and 35 years old in good health and CMV-seropositive.

This chain uses TRBV10-3 with TRBJ2-7, with D hard to call. Germline values: CDR1 ENHRY, CDR2 SYGVKD. There are 16 residues in the CDR3. Trimming stripped 3 bases from V and 0 bases from J, with 15 bases between. The CDR3 region is CAISEWSVKSSYEQYF. In DNA form, the CDR3 reads TGTGCCATCAGTGAATGGTCAGTGAAAAGCTCCTACGAGCAGTACTTC.

The J gene is TRBJ1-2, the V gene TRBV5-4; TRBD1 is a possible D gene (5 bases). Trimming cost V 2 bases and J 5 bases, with 19 bases left between them. The CDR3 is 16 residues long. CDR1 and CDR2 (germline): SGHNT, YYREEE (reference sequence). CDR3 sequence: CASSLNFGTYAYGYTF. The CDR3 DNA reads as TGTGCCAGCAGCTTAAATTTTGGGACTTACGCTTATGGCTACACCTTC.

The J gene is TRBJ2-7, the V gene TRBV7-8; D gene ambiguous. There are 15 residues in the CDR3. The V end was cut by 1 base, the J end by 5 bases, with 15 bases between. Germline CDR1 reads SGHVS; CDR2 reads FQNEAQ. The chain's CDR3 is CASSLVVGTEDEQYF. The DNA for the CDR3 is TGTGCCAGCAGCTTAGTGGTCGGAACAGAAGACGAGCAGTACTTC.

The table lists this clone with a few counts. This chain links TRBV15 with TRBJ2-6; D ambiguous. The CDR3 is 15 amino acids. Trimming shortened V by 7 bases and J by 1 base, and 11 bases separated the two germline ends. Germline V CDR1 and CDR2: LNHNV, YYDKDF (reference sequence). CDR3 DNA: TGTGCCACCACCAGTCTCTCTTCTGGGGCCAACGTCCTGACTTTC. This encodes CATTSLSSGANVLTF.

The chain's CDR3 is CAWGTARWELFF. As DNA, the CDR3 is TGTGCCTGGGGGACAGCCCGTTGGGAGCTGTTTTTT. The V gene is TRBV30, the J gene TRBJ2-2, with 7 bases lining up with TRBD1. The V and J ends lost 5 bases and 9 bases, in that order; junction bases with no gene match: 6. Germline CDR1 is GTSNPN and CDR2 is SVGIG (reference sequence). The CDR3 is 12 amino acids.

This clone was found once. The chain links TRBV28 to TRBJ1-3, with a possible D match to TRBD1 (6 bases). The CDR3 consists of 13 residues. The germline CDR1 and CDR2 sequences are MDHEN and SYDVKM. The V end lost 7 bases, the J end lost 3 bases, and 10 bases lay between the germline ends. The chain's CDR3 is CASNRVVGNTIYF. DNA of the CDR3: TGTGCCAGCAACAGGGTGGTTGGAAACACCATATATTTT.

By share of the sample, this clone is medium-sized. The CDR3: CASSPWGERGSTEAFF. In nucleotides, the CDR3 is TGTGCCAGTAGTCCTTGGGGGGAGCGGGGGAGCACTGAAGCTTTCTTT. V and J are TRBV19 and TRBJ1-1, with D possibly matching TRBD1 (5 bases). Germline assignment: CDR1 LNHDA and CDR2 SQIVND (reference sequence). The CDR3 length is 16 residues. Between the trimmed V and J ends, which lost 5 bases and 4 bases, there was a span of 20 bases.

The chain couples TRBV11-2 to TRBJ1-4; 7 bases align to TRBD1. CDR1 SGHAT and CDR2 FQNNGV come from the germline V gene. The CDR3 length is 15 residues. V lost 5 bases and J lost 7; bases outside the gene matches: 10. The CDR3, as DNA: TGTGCCAGCAGCCGTACAACAGGGGCCGGTGAAAAACTGTTTTTT. It translates to CASSRTTGAGEKLFF.

This chain links TRBV6-5 with TRBJ1-2; no firm D call. Germline lookup yields CDR1 MNHEY and CDR2 SVGAGI. The CDR3 loop spans 14 amino acids. V was clipped by 4 bases and J by 5 bases, with 14 bases between them. The CDR3 bases are TGTGCCAGCAGTTTGGAAACAGCGGGATATGGCTACACCTTC. Amino acid sequence: CASSLETAGYGYTF.